The 18 T cell receptor beta chains below were found in one sample sequenced in a study of molecular identifiers for immune sequencing clone quantification (dated by TCRdb to 2016 to 2019). The method behind the library was PCR. TCRdb records Illumina HiSeq 4000 as the sequencer. TCRdb trimmed public reads at Q25 via fastp, called clones via MiXCR and kept in-frame beta chains. CDR3 protein sequences are deduplicated, and each keeps its most common genes and DNA. For this sample there are around 460,000 distinct CDR3 sequences; 20% to 25% appear just once. The ten largest clones take up about 0.84% of the sample. The material sequenced was naive CD8+ T cells from blood, with Jurkat cell RNA spiked in. The cell subset or site label for this specimen denotes: FACS-sorted CD8+CD4-CCR7+CD45RA+ naive T cells. The source of these receptors is a human donor in good health. Some libraries in this study had Jurkat cell RNA spiked in.

This clonotype has a handful of counts. The DNA of the CDR3 is TGTGCCAGCAGTTACTCACCCGGCAATGAGCAGTTCTTC. Encoded protein: CASSYSPGNEQFF. The rearrangement joins TRBV6-5 to TRBJ2-1; D unresolved. V was trimmed by 0 bases and J by 6 bases, leaving 6 bases between them. Germline CDR1 and CDR2: MNHEY and SVGAGI. This CDR3 comprises 13 residues.

The V gene is TRBV4-1, the J gene TRBJ2-2; 8 nucleotides match TRBD2. V trimming: 7 bases; J trimming: 1 base; junction bases outside the gene matches: 8. CDR3 length: 16 residues. From germline, CDR1 is MGHRA and CDR2 YSYEKL. CDR3 coding DNA: TGCGCCAGCAACCCGATGCTAGCGGGGAACACCGGGGAGCTGTTTTTT. As protein: CASNPMLAGNTGELFF.

This clonotype was counted at least ten times. The chain carries TRBV6-1 and TRBJ1-5; D is unresolved. Germline assignment: CDR1 MNHNS and CDR2 SASEGT. There are 13 residues in the CDR3. Deletions cut 4 bases from V and 7 bases from J, with 11 bases between. This CDR3 is CASSGRVDQPQHF. DNA for the CDR3: TGTGCCAGCAGTGGTAGGGTGGACCAGCCCCAGCATTTT.

The chain is built from TRBV5-6 and TRBJ2-6; D unresolved. Germline values: CDR1 SGHDT, CDR2 YYEEEE. Trimming removed 2 bases from V and 6 bases from J, with 15 bases in between. The CDR3 loop spans 16 amino acids. Written as DNA, the CDR3 is TGTGCCAGCAGCTTTGGGGTCCACCCTTTGGCCAACGTCCTGACTTTC. It yields the protein CASSFGVHPLANVLTF.

The sample holds many counts of this clonotype. V is TRBV10-3 and J is TRBJ2-5; no firm D call. Germline values: CDR1 ENHRY, CDR2 SYGVKD. V lost 3 bases to trimming and J lost 3 bases, with 5 bases between them. This CDR3 has 12 residues. Here the CDR3 reads CAISDEEETQYF. The CDR3 nucleotides read TGTGCCATCAGTGACGAAGAAGAGACCCAGTACTTC.

The CDR3 loop is CASVFRQGATVQYF. Here the CDR3 DNA reads TGTGCCAGCGTCTTCCGGCAGGGTGCGACTGTGCAGTACTTC. This chain joins TRBV5-3 and TRBJ2-7, with a possible D match to TRBD1 (5 bases). TRBV5-3 has ORF status, its function being uncertain. CDR3 length: 14 amino acids. Trimming took 8 bases from V and 9 from J, leaving 24 bases between them.

This clonotype was detected a few times. This rearrangement joins TRBV9 to TRBJ2-3; TRBD1 aligns across 10 bases. Germline values: CDR1 SGDLS, CDR2 YYNGEE. This CDR3 comprises 15 residues. The trim removed 2 bases at V and 3 bases at J, leaving 3 bases unmatched. This CDR3 is CASSVGTGVTDTQYF. CDR3 in DNA: TGTGCCAGCAGCGTTGGGACAGGGGTGACAGATACGCAGTATTTT.

This clonotype has ten or more counts. The CDR3 here is CSAIDGGRAVTDTQYF. CDR3 nucleotide sequence: TGCAGTGCTATTGATGGCGGGAGGGCCGTCACAGATACGCAGTATTTT. This sequence joins TRBV20-1 and TRBJ2-3, with 9 bases identical to TRBD2. Germline CDR1 DFQATT, CDR2 SNEGSKA (reference sequence). V lost 4 bases to trimming and J lost 2 bases; unmatched junction nucleotides: 10. The CDR3 runs 16 residues.

This clonotype was observed many times. This chain connects TRBV20-1 to TRBJ2-3, with 9 bases fitting TRBD2. After removal of 6 bases from V and 0 bases from J, the junction contained 13 bases not matched to a gene. The CDR3 spans 17 residues. Germline V CDR1 and CDR2: DFQATT, SNEGSKA (reference sequence). The chain's CDR3 is CSATGVAGDQSTDTQYF. The CDR3 coding sequence is TGCAGTGCCACCGGGGTAGCGGGAGACCAGAGCACAGATACGCAGTATTTT.

The chain joins TRBV4-3 to TRBJ1-3, with a weak D call TRBD1 (5 bases). This CDR3 has 15 residues. From germline, CDR1 is LGHNA and CDR2 YSLEER. V dropped 1 base and J dropped 0 bases, with 7 bases sitting between them. The CDR3, as DNA: TGCGCCAGCAGCCAAGTGGGACGCTCTGGAAACACCATATATTTT. Translated, it gives CASSQVGRSGNTIYF.

The V call is TRBV7-9, the J call TRBJ2-1; 11 bases align to TRBD2. Germline CDR1 is SEHNR and CDR2 is FQNEAQ (reference sequence). The V and J ends lost 7 bases and 3 bases, in that order; junction bases with no gene match: 5. The CDR3 length is 15 residues. CDR3 coding DNA: TGTGCCAGCACCCAGCTAGCGGGAGGCTACAATGAGCAGTTCTTC. Protein product: CASTQLAGGYNEQFF.

This clonotype was detected ten times or more. This chain joins TRBV7-9 and TRBJ2-3; 14 nucleotides agree with TRBD2. The CDR3 spans 17 residues. J was trimmed by 0 bases and V by 5 bases; bases with no gene match: 4. Germline assignment: CDR1 SEHNR and CDR2 FQNEAQ (reference sequence). The CDR3 bases are TGTGCCAGCAGCGGGACTAGCGGGAGCTTAAGCACAGATACGCAGTATTTT. It codes for CASSGTSGSLSTDTQYF.

A few counts support this clonotype. This chain links TRBV5-6 with TRBJ2-3; TRBD1 matches 12 bases. With 4 bases clipped from V and 5 bases from J, the junction kept 8 bases outside the gene matches. This CDR3 has 16 residues. Germline V gives CDR1 SGHDT, CDR2 YYEEEE. The CDR3 region has the DNA TGTGCCAGCAGCCTGGGGACAGGGGGCATTGTAGATACGCAGTATTTT. Translating gives CASSLGTGGIVDTQYF. Filled out from reference TRBV5-6 and TRBJ2-3, the complete variable domain reads DAGVTQSPTHLIKTRGQQVTLRCSPKSGHDTVSWYQQALGQGPQFIFQYYEEEERQRGNFPDRFSGHQFPNYSSELNVNALLLGDSALYLCASSLGTGGIVDTQYFGPGTRLTVL.

The rearrangement joins TRBV28 to TRBJ1-5; 7 bases match TRBD1. CDR3 length: 15 amino acids. Germline V gene lookup returns CDR1 MDHEN and CDR2 SYDVKM. V shed 6 bases and J 3 bases; nucleotides not matched to a gene: 8. This CDR3 is CASRGDRENNQPQHF. For the CDR3, the DNA is TGTGCCAGCAGGGGCGACAGGGAAAACAATCAGCCCCAGCATTTT.

This clonotype has more than one count but fewer than ten. The chain carries TRBV9 and TRBJ2-1; D gene unclear. V shed 1 base and J shed 2 bases, with 13 bases lying between them. The CDR3 runs to 16 residues. Germline V gene lookup returns CDR1 SGDLS and CDR2 YYNGEE. CDR3 DNA sequence: TGTGCCAGCAGCGTATCTCTGGGCCCGACCTACAATGAGCAGTTCTTC. Protein sequence: CASSVSLGPTYNEQFF.

This clonotype appeared a few times. The genes are TRBV7-9 and TRBJ2-7, with D unresolved. This CDR3 has 14 amino acids. Germline CDR1 and CDR2: SEHNR and FQNEAQ (reference sequence). With 4 bases removed from V and 6 bases from J, the gap between germline ends came to 16 bases. The CDR3 region is CASSSPRNSFEQYF. CDR3 DNA sequence: TGTGCCAGCAGCTCGCCCAGAAATTCTTTCGAGCAGTACTTC.

The chain uses TRBV2 and TRBJ2-5; D not certain. V was cut by 0 bases and J by 4 bases, with 21 bases left in between. The germline V gene encodes CDR1 SNHLY and CDR2 FYNNEI. The CDR3 sequence is 18 residues long. Here the CDR3 DNA reads TGTGCCAGCAGTGAAGCCTCAACTTACAGCCTACTTCGAGAGACCCAGTACTTC. Amino acid sequence: CASSEASTYSLLRETQYF.

The table lists this clonotype with many counts. This rearrangement joins TRBV7-9 to TRBJ2-2; possible D gene TRBD1, 6 bases. Trimming shortened V by 10 bases and J by 5 bases, and 17 bases separated the two germline ends. From germline, CDR1 is SEHNR and CDR2 FQNEAQ (reference sequence). The CDR3 has 14 amino acids. The CDR3 sequence is CATGAQGETGELFF. The CDR3 region has the DNA TGTGCCACAGGGGCACAGGGAGAGACCGGGGAGCTGTTTTTT.